Shown below are 21 T cell receptor beta chains from a single sample sequenced in a study of neurological immune-mediated disorders. Via MiXCR, TCRdb re-called the 5' RACE reads, giving one row per CDR3 protein. The top ten clones hold about 5% of a sample with 65,000 to 90,000 distinct CDR3 sequences, 3% to 4% of them seen once. The sequenced material came from PBMCs. These receptors were obtained from a woman in her 50s with multiple sclerosis.

This clonotype was seen repeatedly, ten times or more. This chain connects TRBV6-5 to TRBJ2-5; D is possibly TRBD1 (6 bases). The V end lost 6 bases, the J end lost 2 bases, and 10 bases lay between the germline ends. The germline gives CDR1 MNHEY, CDR2 SVGAGI. The CDR3 has 13 amino acids. The CDR3: CASRRTAQETQYF. As DNA, the CDR3 is TGTGCCAGCAGGCGGACAGCTCAAGAGACCCAGTACTTC.

This clonotype was counted at least ten times. J is TRBJ2-3 and V is TRBV5-1, with 11 positions matching TRBD2. The CDR3 is 15 amino acids. Germline assignment: CDR1 SGHRS and CDR2 YFSETQ. V trimming: 6 bases; J trimming: 0 bases; junction bases outside the gene matches: 3. This chain's CDR3 is CASNRLAGSTDTQYF. CDR3 sequence (DNA): TGCGCCAGCAACCGACTAGCGGGGAGCACAGATACGCAGTATTTT.

Many counts were recorded for this clonotype. The V and J genes are TRBV14 and TRBJ1-1; weak D call: TRBD1 (5 bases). CDR3 length: 12 amino acids. The V gene's germline CDR1 is SGHDN and CDR2 FVKESK. Between the trimmed V and J ends, which lost 5 bases and 7 bases, there was a span of 11 bases. CDR3 amino acids: CASSSAGVEAFF. DNA of the CDR3: TGTGCCAGCAGCTCGGCGGGGGTTGAAGCTTTCTTT.

Notes on this clonotype: A much larger clone differs by one base, so this may be a read error. The rearrangement joins TRBV5-1 to TRBJ2-6; TRBD1 is a possible D gene (5 bases). Germline loops: CDR1 SGHRS, CDR2 YFSETQ. The CDR3 is made up of 14 amino acids. The CDR3 DNA reads as TGCGCCAGCAGCGGAAACTCTGGGGCCAAAGTCCTGACTTTC. Its protein is CASSGNSGAKVLTF.

This clonotype was counted ten times or more. As DNA, the CDR3 is TGTGCCAGCAGTTACTCCGAGACCTCGGGCCCTTCACCCCTCCACTTT. This translates into CASSYSETSGPSPLHF. The chain couples TRBV6-5 to TRBJ1-6; the D is unclear. The length of the CDR3 is 16 residues. Between the trimmed V and J ends, which lost 0 bases and 9 bases, there was a span of 15 bases. CDR1 is MNHEY and CDR2 is SVGAGI in the germline V gene.

This clonotype was counted at least ten times. This chain links TRBV3-1 with TRBJ2-2, with 12 bases identical to TRBD2. V lost 1 base, J lost 7 bases, and 4 bases stayed unmatched. The CDR3 runs to 16 residues. Germline CDR1 is LGHDT and CDR2 is YNNKEL (reference sequence). The CDR3 here is CASSQGLAGDDGELFF. CDR3 sequence (DNA): TGTGCCAGCAGCCAAGGACTAGCGGGAGATGACGGGGAGCTGTTTTTT.

Remarks on this clonotype: This sequence may be a read error, since a much larger clone differs from it by one base. The chain couples TRBV20-1 to TRBJ1-5; TRBD1 matches at 7 bases. The CDR3 consists of 13 residues. Germline V gene data show CDR1 as DFQATT and CDR2 as SNEGSKA (reference sequence). CDR3 residues: CSARTGNNQPQNF. Here the CDR3 DNA reads TGCAGTGCCCGGACAGGCAATAATCAGCCCCAGAATTTT.

This clonotype was seen at least ten times. The gene calls are TRBV5-5 and TRBJ1-1; 8 nucleotides agree with TRBD1. V gave up 4 bases and J gave up 5 bases; unmatched junction bases: 16. The CDR3 loop spans 17 amino acids. Germline-derived CDR1 and CDR2 are SGHKS and YYEKEE (reference sequence). CDR3 DNA: TGTGCCAGCAGCCCCGAGGGTCCCGGCCACAGGGGGACTGAAGCTTTCTTT. This encodes CASSPEGPGHRGTEAFF.

Many counts were recorded for this clonotype. This chain connects TRBV7-2 to TRBJ2-7, with TRBD2 matching 13 bases. Germline loops: CDR1 SGHTA, CDR2 FQGNSA. V was clipped by 5 bases and J by 12 bases; unmatched bases: 22. The CDR3 loop spans 18 amino acids. The CDR3, as DNA: TGTGCCAGCAGCCCGGGGACTAGCGGGACTCGAAGGCCCATACCCCGGTACTTC. This codes for CASSPGTSGTRRPIPRYF.

The table lists this clonotype with many counts. The chain couples TRBV5-6 to TRBJ2-7; no definite D call. Germline assignment: CDR1 SGHDT and CDR2 YYEEEE. The CDR3 spans 14 residues. V was shortened by 7 bases and J by 3 bases, with 17 bases between the two germline ends. The CDR3 DNA is TGTGCCAGCGAAGTTTTTAATAGGCGCTACGAGCAGTACTTC. Translating gives CASEVFNRRYEQYF.

As regards this clonotype: One junction end does not reproduce the germline sequence, and a read error may be involved. The V gene is TRBV7-2, the J gene TRBJ1-5; 7 bases are a match to TRBD1. The CDR3 runs to 15 residues. Germline-derived CDR1 and CDR2 are SGHTA and FQGNSA. DNA of the CDR3: TGTGCCAGCAGCACACAGACAGGGAACAATAAGACCCAGAATTTT. It specifies CASSTQTGNNKTQNF.

The genes are TRBV15 and TRBJ1-4, with unresolved D. Looked up from germline, CDR1 is LNHNV and CDR2 is YYDKDF (reference sequence). The CDR3 is made up of 15 amino acids. Trimming stripped 4 bases from V and 1 base from J, with 10 bases between. The chain's CDR3 is CATSKIKGTNEKLFF. The CDR3 DNA follows: TGTGCCACCAGCAAGATAAAGGGAACTAATGAAAAACTGTTTTTT.

This clonotype was recorded many times. The chain recombines TRBV28 with TRBJ1-2; D is undetermined. Germline V CDR1 and CDR2: MDHEN, SYDVKM. The CDR3 is made up of 12 amino acids. The V end lost 2 bases, the J end lost 7 bases, and 8 bases lay between the germline ends. CDR3 residues: CASSLRLFGYTF. Here the CDR3 DNA reads TGTGCCAGCAGTTTAAGGCTATTTGGCTACACCTTC.

Ten or more counts support this clonotype. The chain links TRBV4-2 to TRBJ2-1, with TRBD1 as a possible D gene (5 bases). The germline V and J ends were trimmed by 1 base and 10 bases, with 20 bases remaining between them. Looked up from germline, CDR1 is LGHNA and CDR2 is YNFKEQ. The CDR3 totals 16 residues. The CDR3 sequence is CASSQVGGALIVEQFF. The CDR3 region has the DNA TGTGCCAGCAGCCAAGTGGGTGGGGCCCTGATTGTGGAGCAGTTCTTC.

About this clonotype: With a much larger clone just one base away, this may be a read error. The chain carries TRBV20-1 and TRBJ2-6, with TRBD1 matching 8 bases. The CDR3 runs to 14 residues. Germline V gene data show CDR1 as DFQATT and CDR2 as SNEGSKA (reference sequence). The CDR3 is CSAPDRAGVNVLTF. The CDR3 DNA reads as TGCAGTGCACCGGACAGGGCTGGGGTCAACGTCCTGACTTTC.

This clonotype was seen ten or more times. J is TRBJ1-1 and V is TRBV28; no clear D. V shed 1 base and J shed 7 bases, with 13 bases lying between them. Germline values: CDR1 MDHEN, CDR2 SYDVKM. The CDR3 loop spans 14 amino acids. CDR3 nucleotides: TGTGCCAGCAGTTTATCGGAAAGGCGGGGTGAAGCTTTCTTT. It specifies CASSLSERRGEAFF.

This clonotype appeared many times. This chain uses TRBV7-2 with TRBJ1-4; the D gene is possibly TRBD1 (5 bases). The CDR3 consists of 16 residues. With 2 bases removed from V and 4 bases from J, the gap between germline ends came to 14 bases. The germline V gene has CDR1 SGHTA and CDR2 FQGNSA. The CDR3 region has the DNA TGTGCCAGCAGCTTATTCCGGGGCGTGGATAATGAAAAACTGTTTTTT. The encoded protein is CASSLFRGVDNEKLFF.

This clonotype was recorded at least ten times. The CDR3 loop reads CASRPDRGPNYGYTF. Written as DNA, the CDR3 is TGTGCCAGCAGGCCCGACAGGGGGCCTAACTATGGCTACACCTTC. The gene calls are TRBV6-5 and TRBJ1-2, with TRBD1 matching over 10 bases. CDR3 size: 15 residues. CDR1 is MNHEY and CDR2 is SVGAGI in the germline V gene. V shed 6 bases, J shed 0 bases, and the junction held 4 bases outside the gene matches.

This clonotype was found many times. The CDR3 spells CASSAYSNQPQHF. CDR3 DNA sequence: TGTGCCAGCAGTGCATATAGCAATCAGCCCCAGCATTTT. The chain joins TRBV27 to TRBJ1-5; no definite D call. Trimming pared 5 bases from V and 0 bases from J, leaving 5 bases between. Germline loops: CDR1 MNHEY, CDR2 SMNVEV (reference sequence). The length of the CDR3 is 13 residues.

There are many counts of this clonotype. V is TRBV25-1 and J is TRBJ2-7, with TRBD1 matching over 9 bases. The CDR3 consists of 17 residues. With V trimmed by 3 bases and J by 1 base, 10 bases remained unmatched. Germline CDR1 and CDR2: MGHDK and SYGVNS. The CDR3 reads CASSEFQTGGRSYEQYF. The CDR3 DNA sequence: TGTGCCAGCAGTGAGTTCCAGACAGGGGGTCGGTCCTACGAGCAGTACTTC.

This clonotype has at least ten counts. The chain couples TRBV28 to TRBJ2-4; 11 bases line up with TRBD2. After removal of 6 bases from V and 8 bases from J, the junction contained 15 bases not matched to a gene. Germline-derived CDR1 and CDR2 are MDHEN and SYDVKM. The CDR3 length is 17 residues. This CDR3 is CASSSPFSGRGRDIQYF. As DNA, the CDR3 is TGTGCCAGCAGCTCTCCGTTTAGCGGGAGGGGGAGGGACATTCAGTACTTC. The variable domain in full, with the rest retrieved from reference TRBV28 and TRBJ2-4, is DVKVTQSSRYLVKRTGEKVFLECVQDMDHENMFWYRQDPGLGLRLIYFSYDVKMKEKGDIPEGYSVSREKKERFSLILESASTNQTSMYLCASSSPFSGRGRDIQYFGAGTRLSVL.